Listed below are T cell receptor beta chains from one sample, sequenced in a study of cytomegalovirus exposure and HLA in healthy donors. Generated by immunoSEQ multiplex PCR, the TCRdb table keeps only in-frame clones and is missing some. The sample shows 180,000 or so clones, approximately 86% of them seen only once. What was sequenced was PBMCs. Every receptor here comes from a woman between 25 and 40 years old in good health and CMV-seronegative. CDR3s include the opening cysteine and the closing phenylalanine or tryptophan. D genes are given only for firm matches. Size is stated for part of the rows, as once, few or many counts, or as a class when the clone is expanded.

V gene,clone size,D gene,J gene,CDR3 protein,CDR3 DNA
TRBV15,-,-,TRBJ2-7,CATSEGRSYEQYF,TGTGCCACCAGCGAGGGCAGATCGTACGAGCAGTACTTC
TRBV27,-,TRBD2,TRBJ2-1,CASSLGPGAGGPNEQFF,TGTGCCAGCAGTTTAGGTCCAGGAGCGGGAGGGCCGAATGAGCAGTTCTTC
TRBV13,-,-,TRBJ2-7,CASSLGGSKGEQYF,TGTGCCAGCAGCTTAGGGGGTAGCAAAGGCGAGCAGTACTTC
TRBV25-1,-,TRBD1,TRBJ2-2,CASSVTGARGELFF,TGTGCCAGCAGTGTTACAGGGGCCCGAGGGGAGCTGTTTTTT
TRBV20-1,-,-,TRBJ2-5,CSDLVQETQYF,TGCAGTGATCTTGTGCAAGAGACCCAGTACTTC
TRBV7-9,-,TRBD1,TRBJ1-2,CASSGTGSGYGYTF,TGTGCCAGCAGCGGGACAGGGTCGGGCTATGGCTACACCTTC
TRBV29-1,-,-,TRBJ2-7,CSVEGGGDEQYF,TGCAGCGTTGAAGGGGGAGGAGACGAGCAGTACTTC
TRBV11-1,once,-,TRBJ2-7,CASSRAAGTAYEQYF,TGTGCCAGCAGCCGGGCGGCGGGGACCGCCTACGAGCAGTACTTC
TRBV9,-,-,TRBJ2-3,CASSVRRGDTQYF,TGTGCCAGCAGCGTTCGTAGGGGAGATACGCAGTATTTT
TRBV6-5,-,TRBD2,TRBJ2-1,CASSPTSGWGNEQFF,TGTGCCAGCAGTCCGACTAGCGGTTGGGGCAATGAGCAGTTCTTC
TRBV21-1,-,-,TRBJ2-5,CASSKGSKQGASTETQYF,TGTGCCAGCAGCAAGGGATCTAAACAGGGGGCGAGTACCGAGACCCAGTACTTC
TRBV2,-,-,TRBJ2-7,CASSEQGISYEQYF,TGTGCCAGCAGTGAACAGGGAATCTCCTACGAGCAGTACTTC
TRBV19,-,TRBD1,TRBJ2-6,CASSGQGNSGANVLTF,TGTGCCAGTAGCGGACAGGGTAACTCTGGGGCCAACGTCCTGACTTTC
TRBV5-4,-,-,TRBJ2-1,CASSLEGRVGEQFF,TGTGCCAGCAGCTTGGAGGGCAGGGTTGGTGAGCAGTTCTTC
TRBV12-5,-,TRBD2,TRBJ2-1,CASGSTLGAGGFHEQFF,TGTGCTAGTGGTTCGACGTTGGGCGCGGGGGGCTTCCATGAGCAGTTCTTC
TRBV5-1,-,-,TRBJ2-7,CASSLAEAGSNEQYF,TGCGCCAGCAGCTTGGCCGAGGCGGGGTCTAACGAGCAGTACTTC
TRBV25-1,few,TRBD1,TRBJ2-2,CASSEVSRQGHTGELFF,TGTGCCAGCAGTGAAGTGTCGAGACAGGGGCACACCGGGGAGCTGTTTTTT
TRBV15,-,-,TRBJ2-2,CATSRERFTGELFF,TGTGCCACCAGCAGAGAGCGGTTTACCGGGGAGCTGTTTTTT
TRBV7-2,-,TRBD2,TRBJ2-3,CASSYEGAGTADTQYF,TGTGCCAGCAGCTACGAAGGAGCGGGGACTGCAGATACGCAGTATTTT
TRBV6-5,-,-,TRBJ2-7,CASSFQGSGYEQYF,TGTGCCAGCAGTTTTCAGGGGTCGGGCTACGAGCAGTACTTC
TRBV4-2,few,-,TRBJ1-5,CASSQDYRVGFNQPQHF,TGTGCCAGCAGCCAAGATTACAGGGTCGGTTTCAATCAGCCCCAGCATTTT
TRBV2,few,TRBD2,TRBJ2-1,CASSEGGRSYNEQFF,TGTGCCAGCAGTGAGGGCGGGAGGTCCTACAATGAGCAGTTCTTC
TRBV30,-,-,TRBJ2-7,CAWGLKYEQYF,TGTGCCTGGGGACTGAAGTACGAGCAGTACTTC
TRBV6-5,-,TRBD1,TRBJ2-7,CASSWGTGRNEQYF,TGTGCCAGCAGTTGGGGGACAGGGAGAAACGAGCAGTACTTC
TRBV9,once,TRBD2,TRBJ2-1,CASSSRTSGGEQFF,TGTGCCAGCAGCTCCAGGACTAGCGGGGGAGAGCAGTTCTTC
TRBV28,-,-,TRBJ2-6,CASSFFRGPDSGANVLTF,TGTGCCAGCAGTTTTTTCAGGGGCCCCGACTCTGGGGCCAACGTCCTGACTTTC
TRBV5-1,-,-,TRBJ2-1,CASSPAGFVAYNEQFF,TGCGCCAGCAGCCCGGCGGGGTTTGTGGCGTACAATGAGCAGTTCTTC
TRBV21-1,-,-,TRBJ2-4,CASSTRQGRVAKNIQYF,TGTGCCAGCAGCACGCGACAGGGGCGGGTAGCCAAAAACATTCAGTACTTC
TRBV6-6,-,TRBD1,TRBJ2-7,CASSRGQGTYGYEQYF,TGTGCCAGCAGCAGAGGACAGGGGACGTATGGCTACGAGCAGTACTTC
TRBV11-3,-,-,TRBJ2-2,CASSSSTRVGELFF,TGTGCCAGCAGCTCATCGACTAGGGTCGGGGAGCTGTTTTTT
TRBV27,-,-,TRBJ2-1,CASSLAVSIGEQFF,TGTGCCAGCAGTTTAGCGGTCTCTATCGGGGAGCAGTTCTTC
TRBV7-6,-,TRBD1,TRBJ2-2,CASRPGTGVANTGELFF,TGTGCCAGCAGACCCGGGACAGGGGTTGCGAACACCGGGGAGCTGTTTTTT
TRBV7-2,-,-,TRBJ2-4,CASSPREWKNIQYF,TGTGCCAGCAGCCCTCGGGAGTGGAAGAACATTCAGTACTTC
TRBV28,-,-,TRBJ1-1,CASSRRTVRNTEAFF,TGTGCCAGCAGCCGAAGGACAGTGCGGAACACTGAAGCTTTCTTT
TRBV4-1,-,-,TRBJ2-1,CASSQDGPSGMFGNEQFF,TGCGCCAGCAGCCAAGATGGACCCAGCGGAATGTTCGGTAATGAGCAGTTCTTC
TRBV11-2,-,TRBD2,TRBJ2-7,CASSQGIGLAGPGEQYF,TGTGCCAGCAGCCAGGGCATCGGACTAGCGGGGCCGGGTGAGCAGTACTTC